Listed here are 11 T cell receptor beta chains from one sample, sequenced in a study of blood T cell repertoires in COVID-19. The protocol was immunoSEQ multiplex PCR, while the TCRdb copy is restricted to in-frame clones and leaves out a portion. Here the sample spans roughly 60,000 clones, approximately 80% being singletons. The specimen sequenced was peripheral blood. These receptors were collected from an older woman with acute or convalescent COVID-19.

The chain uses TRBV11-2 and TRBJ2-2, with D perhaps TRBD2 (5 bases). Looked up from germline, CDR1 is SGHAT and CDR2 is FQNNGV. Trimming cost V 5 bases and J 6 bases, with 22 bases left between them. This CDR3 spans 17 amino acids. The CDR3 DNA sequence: TGTGCCAGCAGCCTACTGACAAGCGGACCCTGGGCCGGGGAGCTGTTTTTT. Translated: CASSLLTSGPWAGELFF. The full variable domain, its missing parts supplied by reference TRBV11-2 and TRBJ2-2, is EAGVAQSPRYKIIEKRQSVAFWCNPISGHATLYWYQQILGQGPKLLIQFQNNGVVDDSQLPKDRFSAERLKGVDSTLKIQPAKLEDSAVYLCASSLLTSGPWAGELFFGEGSRLTVL.

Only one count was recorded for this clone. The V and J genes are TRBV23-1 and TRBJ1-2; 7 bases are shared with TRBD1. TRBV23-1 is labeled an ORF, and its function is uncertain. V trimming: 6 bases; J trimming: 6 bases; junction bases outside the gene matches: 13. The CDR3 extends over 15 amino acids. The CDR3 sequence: CASSPDREVSHGYTF. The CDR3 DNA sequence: TGCGCCAGCAGCCCAGACAGGGAGGTTTCCCATGGCTACACCTTC.

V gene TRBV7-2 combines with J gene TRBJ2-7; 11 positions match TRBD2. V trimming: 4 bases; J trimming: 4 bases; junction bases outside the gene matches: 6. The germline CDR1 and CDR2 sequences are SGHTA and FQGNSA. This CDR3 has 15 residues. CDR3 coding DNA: TGTGCCAGCAGCTCACTAGCGGGGGCCTTATACGAGCAGTACTTC. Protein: CASSSLAGALYEQYF.

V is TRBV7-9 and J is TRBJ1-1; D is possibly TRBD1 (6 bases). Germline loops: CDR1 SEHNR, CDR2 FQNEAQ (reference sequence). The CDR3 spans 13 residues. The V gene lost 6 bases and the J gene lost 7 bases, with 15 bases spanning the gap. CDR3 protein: CASSSKGDHEAFF. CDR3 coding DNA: TGTGCCAGCAGTTCAAAGGGGGATCATGAAGCTTTCTTT.

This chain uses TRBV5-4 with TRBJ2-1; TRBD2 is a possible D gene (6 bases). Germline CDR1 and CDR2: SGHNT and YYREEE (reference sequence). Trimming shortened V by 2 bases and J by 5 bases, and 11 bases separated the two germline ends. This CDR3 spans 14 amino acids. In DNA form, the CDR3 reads TGTGCCAGCAGCTTATACGGGGGTCACAATGAGCAGTTCTTC. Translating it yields CASSLYGGHNEQFF.

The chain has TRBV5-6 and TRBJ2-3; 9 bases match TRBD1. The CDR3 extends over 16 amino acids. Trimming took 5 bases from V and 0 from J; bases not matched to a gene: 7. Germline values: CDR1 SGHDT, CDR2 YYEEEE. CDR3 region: CASRALGQGSTDTQYF. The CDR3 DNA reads TGTGCCAGCAGGGCATTGGGACAGGGAAGCACAGATACGCAGTATTTT. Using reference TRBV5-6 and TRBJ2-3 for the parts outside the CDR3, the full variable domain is DAGVTQSPTHLIKTRGQQVTLRCSPKSGHDTVSWYQQALGQGPQFIFQYYEEEERQRGNFPDRFSGHQFPNYSSELNVNALLLGDSALYLCASRALGQGSTDTQYFGPGTRLTVL.

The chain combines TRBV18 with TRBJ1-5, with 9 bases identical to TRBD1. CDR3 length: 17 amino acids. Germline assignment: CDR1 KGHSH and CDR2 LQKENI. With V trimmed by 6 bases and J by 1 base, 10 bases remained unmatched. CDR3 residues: CASSQRAGTGSNQPQHF. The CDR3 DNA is TGTGCCAGCTCCCAGCGGGCCGGGACAGGGAGCAATCAGCCCCAGCATTTT.

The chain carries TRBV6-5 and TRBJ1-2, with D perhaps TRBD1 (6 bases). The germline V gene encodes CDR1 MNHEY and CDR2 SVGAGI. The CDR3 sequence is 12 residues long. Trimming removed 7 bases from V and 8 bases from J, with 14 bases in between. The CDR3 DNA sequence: TGTGCCAGCACCGACAGGCGGGTCGGCTACACCTTC. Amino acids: CASTDRRVGYTF.

CDR3 protein: CASSASGTEAFF. Here the CDR3 DNA reads TGTGCCAGCAGCGCCTCGGGCACTGAAGCTTTCTTT. J is TRBJ1-1 and V is TRBV6-5; D is uncertain. V gave up 6 bases and J gave up 4 bases, with 9 bases separating them. Germline V CDR1 and CDR2: MNHEY, SVGAGI. The CDR3 contains 12 residues.

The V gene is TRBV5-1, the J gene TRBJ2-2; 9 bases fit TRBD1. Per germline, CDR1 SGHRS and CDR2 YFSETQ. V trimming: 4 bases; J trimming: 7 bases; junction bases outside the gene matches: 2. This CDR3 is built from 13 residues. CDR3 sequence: CASSRQGGGELFF. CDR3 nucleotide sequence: TGCGCCAGCAGCAGACAGGGGGGCGGGGAGCTGTTTTTT.

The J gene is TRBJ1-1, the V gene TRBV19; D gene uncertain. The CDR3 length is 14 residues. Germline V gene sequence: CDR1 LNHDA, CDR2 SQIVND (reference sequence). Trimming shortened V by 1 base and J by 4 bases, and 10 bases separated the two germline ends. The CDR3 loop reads CASSIGGVSTEAFF. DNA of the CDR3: TGTGCCAGTAGTATAGGCGGCGTGAGCACTGAAGCTTTCTTT.